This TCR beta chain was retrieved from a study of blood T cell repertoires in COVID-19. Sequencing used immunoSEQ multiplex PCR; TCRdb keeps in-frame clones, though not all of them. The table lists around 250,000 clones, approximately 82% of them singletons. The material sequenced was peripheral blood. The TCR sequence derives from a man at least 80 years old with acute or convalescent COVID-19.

CDR3 sequence reads: CSVVAGGFDTQYF. The DNA of the CDR3 is TGCAGCGTTGTAGCGGGAGGTTTTGATACGCAGTATTTT. The chain joins TRBV29-1 to TRBJ2-3, with 10 bases identical to TRBD2. J gave up 6 bases and V 4 bases, and 4 bases lay outside the gene matches. This CDR3 spans 13 amino acids. CDR1 and CDR2 from the germline V gene are SQVTM and ANQGSEA.